These 20 T cell receptor beta chains share one sample of origin, sequenced in a study of cytomegalovirus exposure and HLA in healthy donors (dated by TCRdb to the late 2010s). The method was the immunoSEQ multiplex PCR assay. For the multiplex PCR, a mixture combining 60 forward primers for TCR Vbeta segments and 13 reverse primers for TCR Jbeta segments was used. The clones in this table, taken by TCRdb from immuneACCESS, are in-frame only. Not every clone is retained; where verified, under half of the shortfall comes from an unresolved V gene, and the cause of the rest is unknown. Here the sample has some 110,000 clones; roughly 80% occur a single time. The ten largest clonotypes hold under 2.5% of the sample. Specimen: PBMCs. The receptors come from a man younger than 40 in good health and CMV-seronegative.

The genes are TRBV5-1 and TRBJ2-3, with a weak D call TRBD1 (5 bases). CDR3 length: 15 amino acids. Per the germline V gene, CDR1 is SGHRS and CDR2 is YFSETQ. The V end was cut by 0 bases, the J end by 3 bases, with 11 bases between. The CDR3 DNA follows: TGCGCCAGCAGCTTGGCGACAGTACAAACAGATACGCAGTATTTT. This codes for CASSLATVQTDTQYF.

This clone came up once. This sequence joins TRBV27 and TRBJ2-5; D is unresolved. This CDR3 has 15 amino acids. CDR1 and CDR2 from the germline V gene are MNHEY and SMNVEV (reference sequence). Trimming took 5 bases from V and 0 from J, leaving 13 bases between them. The CDR3 here is CASSPKSMYQETQYF. DNA of the CDR3: TGTGCCAGCAGTCCCAAGTCTATGTACCAAGAGACCCAGTACTTC.

CDR3 nucleotide sequence: TGTGCCAGCAGCTTGAGGGGCGCGGGAGATTACAATGAGCAGTTCTTC. As protein: CASSLRGAGDYNEQFF. V and J are TRBV5-4 and TRBJ2-1; TRBD2 agrees at 7 bases. The CDR3 consists of 16 residues. The ends lost 1 base at V and 4 bases at J; junction bases unmatched: 8. Germline V gene sequence: CDR1 SGHNT, CDR2 YYREEE (reference sequence).

This rearrangement joins TRBV18 to TRBJ2-2, with 7 positions matching TRBD1. The J segment lost 8 bases and the V segment lost 3 bases, leaving 9 bases of the junction unmatched. This CDR3 has 15 residues. The V gene's germline CDR1 is KGHSH and CDR2 LQKENI. The CDR3 spells CASSPLTGLMGELFF. CDR3 DNA sequence: TGTGCCAGCTCACCGTTGACAGGGCTTATGGGGGAGCTGTTTTTT.

The chain uses TRBV6-1 and TRBJ2-7, with 12 bases fitting TRBD1. The CDR3 runs 16 residues. Germline V gives CDR1 MNHNS, CDR2 SASEGT. Trimming at V came to 4 bases and at J to 4 bases, leaving 8 bases not matched to a gene. The CDR3 DNA reads TGTGCCAGCAGTGGACCCGGGACAGGGGGCCTATACGAGCAGTACTTC. Protein product: CASSGPGTGGLYEQYF.

This chain joins TRBV7-2 and TRBJ2-3, with TRBD2 identical over 7 bases. J was trimmed by 3 bases and V by 2 bases; bases with no gene match: 5. The CDR3 sequence is 15 residues long. The germline V gene encodes CDR1 SGHTA and CDR2 FQGNSA. The CDR3 sequence is CASSLWGGETDTQYF. CDR3 nucleotides: TGTGCCAGCAGCTTATGGGGGGGGGAGACAGATACGCAGTATTTT.

Regarding this clone: One junction end does not reproduce the germline sequence, and a read error may be involved. CDR3 nucleotide sequence: TGTGCCAGCAGCTTAGTTGGACAGCTAGCCAAAAACAGTCAGTACTTC. Translated, it gives CASSLVGQLAKNSQYF. This chain links TRBV7-2 with TRBJ2-4, with D perhaps matching TRBD1 (6 bases). CDR3 length: 16 amino acids. Germline loops: CDR1 SGHTA, CDR2 FQGNSA. The variable domain in full, completed from reference TRBV7-2 and TRBJ2-4, reads GAGVSQSPSNKVTEKGKDVELRCDPISGHTALYWYRQSLGQGLEFLIYFQGNSAPDKSGLPSDRFSAERTGGSVSTLTIQRTQQEDSAVYLCASSLVGQLAKNSQYFGAGTRLSVL.

With regard to this clone: The junction shows a germline mismatch at one end, possibly a read error. The chain recombines TRBV2 with TRBJ2-5; the D is unclear. This CDR3 has 14 residues. Germline CDR1 SNHLY, CDR2 FYNNEI. CDR3 nucleotide sequence: TGTGCCAGCAGCGAAGGGCTTTACCAAGAGACCCAGTACTTC. It is translated as CASSEGLYQETQYF.

The chain joins TRBV4-1 to TRBJ1-3; D is perhaps TRBD1 (5 bases). V was clipped by 1 base and J by 4 bases, with 17 bases between them. There are 17 residues in the CDR3. CDR1 and CDR2 from the germline V gene are MGHRA and YSYEKL. This CDR3 reads CASSQGSARVVGNTIYF. In DNA, the CDR3 is TGCGCCAGCAGCCAAGGGTCGGCCAGGGTGGTAGGAAACACCATATATTTT.

The chain carries TRBV11-2 and TRBJ1-2, with D possibly TRBD1 on 6 matching bases. This CDR3 region has 13 residues. Trimming pared 5 bases from V and 4 bases from J, leaving 11 bases between. In germline, CDR1 is SGHAT, CDR2 FQNNGV. Here the CDR3 DNA reads TGTGCCAGCAGCATCCGACAGGTCTATGGCTACACCTTC. This gives the protein CASSIRQVYGYTF.

This clone was found once. CDR3: CASSPRTTYDYEQYF. CDR3 DNA: TGTGCCAGCAGCCCAAGGACAACCTATGACTACGAGCAGTACTTC. The rearrangement joins TRBV7-8 to TRBJ2-7; TRBD1 is a possible D gene (5 bases). CDR3 length equals 15 residues. Trimming took off 5 bases at V and 3 bases at J, with 17 bases between the two ends. Germline V CDR1 and CDR2: SGHVS, FQNEAQ.

This clone has only a few counts. This chain joins TRBV6-5 and TRBJ2-5; TRBD1 might be the D (7 bases). This CDR3 is 15 amino acids long. V was shortened by 6 bases and J by 5 bases, with 19 bases between the two germline ends. CDR1 and CDR2 from the germline V gene are MNHEY and SVGAGI. The CDR3: CASSETAEGAETQYF. For the CDR3, the DNA is TGTGCCAGCAGCGAGACCGCGGAGGGGGCGGAGACCCAGTACTTC.

The genes are TRBV9 and TRBJ2-3; TRBD2 aligns across 8 bases. The J segment lost 2 bases and the V segment lost 0 bases, leaving 2 bases of the junction unmatched. This CDR3 has 15 residues. Germline V gives CDR1 SGDLS, CDR2 YYNGEE. The chain's CDR3 is CASSVGGLDTDTQYF. The CDR3 DNA sequence: TGTGCCAGCAGCGTAGGGGGACTAGACACAGATACGCAGTATTTT. Using reference TRBV9 and TRBJ2-3 for the parts outside the CDR3, the full variable domain is DSGVTQTPKHLITATGQRVTLRCSPRSGDLSVYWYQQSLDQGLQFLIQYYNGEERAKGNILERFSAQQFPDLHSELNLSSLELGDSALYFCASSVGGLDTDTQYFGPGTRLTVL.

This clone was detected once. The J gene is TRBJ2-1, the V gene TRBV19; 12 bases line up with TRBD2. The germline V gene encodes CDR1 LNHDA and CDR2 SQIVND (reference sequence). Trimming took 9 bases from V and 14 from J; bases not matched to a gene: 5. There are 11 residues in the CDR3. Written as DNA, the CDR3 is TGTGCCAGCGCTAGCGGGGGGGCTGAGTTCTTC. Translated: CASASGGAEFF. Drawing the rest from reference TRBV19 and TRBJ2-1, the complete variable domain is DGGITQSPKYLFRKEGQNVTLSCEQNLNHDAMYWYRQDPGQGLRLIYYSQIVNDFQKGDIAEGYSVSREKKESFPLTVTSAQKNPTAFYLCASASGGAEFFGPGTRLTVL.

The rearrangement links TRBV14 to TRBJ1-4; no reliable D call. The CDR3 is made up of 14 amino acids. Trimming took 4 bases from V and 8 from J, leaving 14 bases between them. Per germline, CDR1 SGHDN and CDR2 FVKESK. In DNA form, the CDR3 reads TGTGCCAGCAGCCTAGCGGGGAGAGGCGAAAAACTGTTTTTT. It codes for CASSLAGRGEKLFF.

This chain joins TRBV6-5 and TRBJ1-1; 9 bases line up with TRBD1. V lost 8 bases, J lost 8 bases, and 15 bases stayed unmatched. The CDR3 runs 15 residues. Germline V gene data show CDR1 as MNHEY and CDR2 as SVGAGI. Here the CDR3 reads CASRIGGTGFSEAFF. The CDR3 DNA sequence: TGTGCCAGCCGGATCGGGGGGACAGGGTTCTCGGAAGCTTTCTTT.

This sequence joins TRBV7-2 and TRBJ2-5; perhaps TRBD2 as D (5 bases). The CDR3 has 15 residues. The germline V gene encodes CDR1 SGHTA and CDR2 FQGNSA. The germline V and J ends were trimmed by 4 bases and 7 bases, with 19 bases remaining between them. The CDR3 region has the DNA TGTGCCAGCAGCTCCACACAGCCGGGCGGAGGGACCCAGTACTTC. It encodes CASSSTQPGGGTQYF.

About this clone: Likely a read error: the CDR3 ends without its conserved phenylalanine or tryptophan. No DNA is shown, since the ends of the CDR3 on it are uncertain; the CDR3 is the one TCRdb lists. The rearrangement uses TRBV28 and TRBJ1-1; the table gives TRBD1 as D, unverified against the DNA. The CDR3 is 12 amino acids long, termini counted. Germline assignment: CDR1 MDHEN and CDR2 SYDVKM. The CDR3: CASSSLTVGLLI.

The chain recombines TRBV2 with TRBJ1-1, with D tentatively TRBD1 (6 bases). V was shortened by 5 bases and J by 5 bases, with 15 bases between the two germline ends. The CDR3 contains 14 residues. Germline CDR1 SNHLY, CDR2 FYNNEI. Written as DNA, the CDR3 is TGTGCCAGCAGTCAACAAACTCAGGGGACTGAAGCTTTCTTT. Encoded protein: CASSQQTQGTEAFF.

The rearrangement links TRBV5-1 to TRBJ1-6, with 11 bases that match TRBD1. This CDR3 is built from 13 residues. J lost 8 bases, V lost 8 bases, and 3 bases had no gene match. Germline V CDR1 and CDR2: SGHRS, YFSETQ. The CDR3 is CARRTGGDSPLHF. CDR3 sequence (DNA): TGCGCCAGGAGGACAGGGGGCGATTCACCCCTCCACTTT.